The present entry profiles one T cell receptor beta chain with its context. V was clipped by 5 bases and J by 2 bases, with 16 bases between them. CDR3 length: 16 amino acids. Germline V gene data show CDR1 as SGHNT and CDR2 as YENEEA. The record originates from a study of blood T cell repertoires in COVID-19. As processed by the authors: Reference gene primers were amplified, and this amplification served to estimate nucleated cell counts. TCRdb's table, derived via immunoSEQ multiplex PCR, lists solely in-frame clones and lacks some. From that table come the V and J calls and clone size; the DNA was used to work out D and trimming. The profile shows under 300,000 clones, roughly 82% of them singletons.

The TCR comes from a woman at least 80 years old with active or convalescent COVID-19. The rearrangement links TRBV11-3 to TRBJ2-1; TRBD1 is a possible D gene (5 bases). Sequences were obtained from peripheral blood. CDR3 residues: CASSPRGTGTYNEQFF. For the CDR3, the DNA is TGTGCCAGCAGCCCCAGAGGAACAGGTACCTACAATGAGCAGTTCTTC.